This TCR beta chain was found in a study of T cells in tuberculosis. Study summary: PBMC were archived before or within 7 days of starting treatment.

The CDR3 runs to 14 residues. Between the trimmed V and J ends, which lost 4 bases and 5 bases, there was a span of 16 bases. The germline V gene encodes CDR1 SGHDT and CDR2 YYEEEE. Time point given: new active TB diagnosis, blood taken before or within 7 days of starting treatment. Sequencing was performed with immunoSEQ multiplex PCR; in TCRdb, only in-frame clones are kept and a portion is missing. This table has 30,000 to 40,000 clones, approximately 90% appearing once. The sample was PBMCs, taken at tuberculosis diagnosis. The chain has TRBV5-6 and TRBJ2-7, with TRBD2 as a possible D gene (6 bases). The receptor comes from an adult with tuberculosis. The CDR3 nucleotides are TGTGCCAGCAGCCCAGACGGGAGTAGCAACGAGCAGTACTTC. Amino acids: CASSPDGSSNEQYF.